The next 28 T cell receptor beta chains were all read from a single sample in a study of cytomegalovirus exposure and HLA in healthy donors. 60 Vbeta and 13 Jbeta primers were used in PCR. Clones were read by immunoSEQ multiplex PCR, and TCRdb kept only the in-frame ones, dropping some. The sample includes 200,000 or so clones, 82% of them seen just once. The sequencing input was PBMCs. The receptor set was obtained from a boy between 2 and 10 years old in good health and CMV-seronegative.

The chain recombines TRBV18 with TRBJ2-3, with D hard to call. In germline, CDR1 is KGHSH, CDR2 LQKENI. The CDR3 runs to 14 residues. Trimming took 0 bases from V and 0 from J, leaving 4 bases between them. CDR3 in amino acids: CASSPPTSTDTQYF. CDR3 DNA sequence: TGTGCCAGCTCACCACCGACTAGCACAGATACGCAGTATTTT.

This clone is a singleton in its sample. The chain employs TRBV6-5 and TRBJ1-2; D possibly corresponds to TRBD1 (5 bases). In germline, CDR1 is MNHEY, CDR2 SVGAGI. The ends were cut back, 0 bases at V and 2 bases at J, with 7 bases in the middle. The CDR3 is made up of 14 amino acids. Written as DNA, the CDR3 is TGTGCCAGCAGTTACTCGGCAGGGAACTATGGCTACACCTTC. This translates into CASSYSAGNYGYTF.

The CDR3 nucleotides read TGTGCCAGCAGCTCCGTCACACCGAGGAGGCTGTTTTTT. Translating it yields CASSSVTPRRLFF. This chain connects TRBV7-2 to TRBJ1-4; D gene uncertain. The CDR3 contains 13 residues. From germline, CDR1 is SGHTA and CDR2 FQGNSA. V was pared by 4 bases and J by 14 bases, with 17 bases between. Combining the CDR3 with reference TRBV7-2 and TRBJ1-4 gives the whole variable domain GAGVSQSPSNKVTEKGKDVELRCDPISGHTALYWYRQSLGQGLEFLIYFQGNSAPDKSGLPSDRFSAERTGGSVSTLTIQRTQQEDSAVYLCASSSVTPRRLFFGSGTQLSVL.

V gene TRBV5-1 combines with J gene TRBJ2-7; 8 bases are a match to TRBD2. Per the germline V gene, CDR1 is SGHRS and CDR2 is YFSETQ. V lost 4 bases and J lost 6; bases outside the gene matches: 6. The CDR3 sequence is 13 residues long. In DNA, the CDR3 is TGCGCCAGCAGCGCCGGGACTAGTACCGAGCAGTACTTC. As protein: CASSAGTSTEQYF. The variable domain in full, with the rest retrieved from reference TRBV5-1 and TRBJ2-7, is KAGVTQTPRYLIKTRGQQVTLSCSPISGHRSVSWYQQTPGQGLQFLFEYFSETQRNKGNFPGRFSGRQFSNSRSEMNVSTLELGDSALYLCASSAGTSTEQYFGPGTRLTVT.

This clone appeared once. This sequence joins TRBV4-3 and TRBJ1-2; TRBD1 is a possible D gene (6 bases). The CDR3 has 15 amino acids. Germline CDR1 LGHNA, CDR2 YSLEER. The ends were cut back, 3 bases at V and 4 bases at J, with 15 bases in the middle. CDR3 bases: TGCGCCAGCAGCCACAATACAGGGCGGATCTATGGCTACACCTTC. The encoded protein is CASSHNTGRIYGYTF.

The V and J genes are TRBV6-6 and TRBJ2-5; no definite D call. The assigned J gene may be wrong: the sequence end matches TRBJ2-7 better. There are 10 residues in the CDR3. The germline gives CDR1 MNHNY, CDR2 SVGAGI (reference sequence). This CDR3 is CASAKYEQYF. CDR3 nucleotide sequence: TGTGCCAGCGCAAAATACGAGCAGTACTTC.

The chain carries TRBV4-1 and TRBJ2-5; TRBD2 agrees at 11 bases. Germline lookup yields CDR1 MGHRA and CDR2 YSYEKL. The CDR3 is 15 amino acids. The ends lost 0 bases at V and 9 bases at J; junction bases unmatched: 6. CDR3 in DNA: TGCGCCAGCAGCCAAGATAGCGGGGGGGCTTTCCCCCAGTACTTC. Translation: CASSQDSGGAFPQYF.

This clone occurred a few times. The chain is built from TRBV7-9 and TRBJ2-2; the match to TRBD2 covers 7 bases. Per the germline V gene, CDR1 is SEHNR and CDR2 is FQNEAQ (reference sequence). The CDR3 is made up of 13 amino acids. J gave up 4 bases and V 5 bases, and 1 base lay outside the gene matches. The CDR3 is CASSPGGTGELFF. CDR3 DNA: TGTGCCAGCAGCCCGGGGGGCACCGGGGAGCTGTTTTTT.

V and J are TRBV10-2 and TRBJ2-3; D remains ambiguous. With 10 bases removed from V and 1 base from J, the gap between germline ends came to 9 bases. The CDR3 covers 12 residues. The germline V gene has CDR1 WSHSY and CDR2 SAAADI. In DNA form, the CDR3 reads TGCGCCATTCGGTTTGGCACAGATACGCAGTATTTT. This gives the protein CAIRFGTDTQYF.

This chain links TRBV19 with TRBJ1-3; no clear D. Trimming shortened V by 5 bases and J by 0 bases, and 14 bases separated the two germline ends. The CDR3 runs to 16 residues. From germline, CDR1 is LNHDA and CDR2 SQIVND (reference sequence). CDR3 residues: CASSRLDTLSGNTIYF. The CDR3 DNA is TGTGCCAGTAGTCGTCTCGACACGCTCTCTGGAAACACCATATATTTT.

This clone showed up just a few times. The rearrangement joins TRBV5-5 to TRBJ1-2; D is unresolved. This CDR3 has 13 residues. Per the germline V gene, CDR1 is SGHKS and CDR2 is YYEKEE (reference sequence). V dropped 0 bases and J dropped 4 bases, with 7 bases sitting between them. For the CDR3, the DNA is TGTGCCAGCAGCTTGGCGCGAACCTATGGCTACACCTTC. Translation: CASSLARTYGYTF.

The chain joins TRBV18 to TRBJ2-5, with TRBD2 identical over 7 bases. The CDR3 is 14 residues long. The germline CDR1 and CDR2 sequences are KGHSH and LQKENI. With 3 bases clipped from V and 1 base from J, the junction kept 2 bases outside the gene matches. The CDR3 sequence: CASSPSGTQETQYF. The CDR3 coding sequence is TGTGCCAGCTCACCGAGCGGGACCCAAGAGACCCAGTACTTC.

Written as DNA, the CDR3 is TGTGCCAGCAGCTTAGAGGCCCAGGGCACAGATACGCAGTATTTT. This codes for CASSLEAQGTDTQYF. The chain employs TRBV7-2 and TRBJ2-3; D uncertain. The CDR3 spans 15 residues. The V gene's germline CDR1 is SGHTA and CDR2 FQGNSA. V was cut by 1 base and J by 1 base, with 9 bases left in between.

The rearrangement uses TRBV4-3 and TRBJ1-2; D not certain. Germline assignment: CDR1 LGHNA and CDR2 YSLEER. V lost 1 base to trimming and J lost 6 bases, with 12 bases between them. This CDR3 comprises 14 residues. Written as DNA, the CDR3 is TGCGCCAGCAGCCAAGTTCCCGAGTTCGATGGCTACACCTTC. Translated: CASSQVPEFDGYTF.

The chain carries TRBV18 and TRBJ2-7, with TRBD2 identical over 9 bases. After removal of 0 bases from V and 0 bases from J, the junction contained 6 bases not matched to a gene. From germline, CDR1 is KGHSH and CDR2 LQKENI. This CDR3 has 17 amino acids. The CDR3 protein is CASSPPWNSGGSYEQYF. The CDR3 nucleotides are TGTGCCAGCTCACCACCGTGGAATAGCGGGGGCTCCTACGAGCAGTACTTC.

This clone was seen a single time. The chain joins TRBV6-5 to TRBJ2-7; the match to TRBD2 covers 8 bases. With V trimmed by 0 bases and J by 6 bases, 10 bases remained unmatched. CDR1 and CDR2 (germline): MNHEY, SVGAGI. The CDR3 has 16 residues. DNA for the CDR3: TGTGCCAGCAGTTACTCGAAGAGCGGGGGAGGCGGCGAGCAGTACTTC. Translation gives CASSYSKSGGGGEQYF.

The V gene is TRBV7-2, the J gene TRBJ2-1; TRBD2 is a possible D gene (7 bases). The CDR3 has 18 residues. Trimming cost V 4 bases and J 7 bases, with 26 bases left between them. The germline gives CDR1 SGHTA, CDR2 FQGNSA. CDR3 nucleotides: TGTGCCAGCAGCTCACCGAGGAGGGGGGCAGGGAGGGGGAATGAGCAGTTCTTC. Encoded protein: CASSSPRRGAGRGNEQFF.

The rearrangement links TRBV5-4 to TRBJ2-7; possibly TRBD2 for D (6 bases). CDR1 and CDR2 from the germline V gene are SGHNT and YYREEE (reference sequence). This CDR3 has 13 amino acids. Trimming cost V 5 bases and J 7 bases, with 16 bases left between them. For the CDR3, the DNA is TGTGCCAGCAGACCCGGTGGGGGGTCGGAGCAGTACTTC. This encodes CASRPGGGSEQYF.

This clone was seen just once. CDR3 region: CAPSPQGTYGYTF. CDR3 nucleotides: TGTGCCCCCTCCCCCCAGGGAACCTATGGCTACACCTTC. The rearrangement joins TRBV6-5 to TRBJ1-2; perhaps TRBD1 as D (5 bases). V was pared by 11 bases and J by 4 bases, with 17 bases between. This CDR3 has 13 amino acids. Germline V gives CDR1 MNHEY, CDR2 SVGAGI.

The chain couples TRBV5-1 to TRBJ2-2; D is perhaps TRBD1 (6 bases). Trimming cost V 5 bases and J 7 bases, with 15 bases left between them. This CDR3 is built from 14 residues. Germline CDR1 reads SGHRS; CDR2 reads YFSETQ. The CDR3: CASRPGTYFGELFF. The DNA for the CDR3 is TGCGCCAGCAGACCCGGGACATATTTCGGGGAGCTGTTTTTT.

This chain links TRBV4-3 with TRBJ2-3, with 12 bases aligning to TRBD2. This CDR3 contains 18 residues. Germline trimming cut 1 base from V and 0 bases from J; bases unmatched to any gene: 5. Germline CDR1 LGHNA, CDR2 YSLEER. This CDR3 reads CASSQALAGGSSTDTQYF. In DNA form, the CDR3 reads TGCGCCAGCAGCCAAGCCCTAGCGGGGGGGTCCAGCACAGATACGCAGTATTTT.

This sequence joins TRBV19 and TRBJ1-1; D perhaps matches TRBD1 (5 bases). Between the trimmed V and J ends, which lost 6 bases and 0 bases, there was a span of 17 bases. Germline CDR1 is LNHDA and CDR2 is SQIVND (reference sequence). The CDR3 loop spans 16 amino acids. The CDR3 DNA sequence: TGTGCCAGTAGGCCCGGGGGGAGCTTGTTGAACACTGAAGCTTTCTTT. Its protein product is CASRPGGSLLNTEAFF.

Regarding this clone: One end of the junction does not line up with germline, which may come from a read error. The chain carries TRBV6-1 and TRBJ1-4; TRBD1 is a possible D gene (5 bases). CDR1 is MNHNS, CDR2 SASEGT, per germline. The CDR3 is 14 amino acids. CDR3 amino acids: CASHMGGTSEKLFF. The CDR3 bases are TGCGCCTCACACATGGGAGGGACCTCAGAAAAACTGTTTTTT.

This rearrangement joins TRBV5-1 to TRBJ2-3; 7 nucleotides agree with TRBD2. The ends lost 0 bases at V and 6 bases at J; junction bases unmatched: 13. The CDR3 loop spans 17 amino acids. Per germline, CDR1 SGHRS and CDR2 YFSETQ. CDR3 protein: CASSLAGGLLRRDTQYF. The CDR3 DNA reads TGCGCCAGCAGCTTGGCTGGGGGACTACTTCGAAGGGATACGCAGTATTTT.

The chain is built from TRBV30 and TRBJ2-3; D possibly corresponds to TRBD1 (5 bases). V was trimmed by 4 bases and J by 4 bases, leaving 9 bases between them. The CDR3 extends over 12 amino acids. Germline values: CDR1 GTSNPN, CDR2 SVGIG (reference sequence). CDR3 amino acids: CAWNPGSDTQYF. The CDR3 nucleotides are TGTGCCTGGAATCCAGGGTCAGATACGCAGTATTTT.

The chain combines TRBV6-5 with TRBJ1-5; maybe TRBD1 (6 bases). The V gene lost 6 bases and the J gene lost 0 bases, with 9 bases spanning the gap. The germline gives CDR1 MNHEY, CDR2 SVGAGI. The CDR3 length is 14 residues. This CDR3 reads CASSLGHSNQPQHF. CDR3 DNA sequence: TGTGCCAGCAGCCTGGGACATAGCAATCAGCCCCAGCATTTT.

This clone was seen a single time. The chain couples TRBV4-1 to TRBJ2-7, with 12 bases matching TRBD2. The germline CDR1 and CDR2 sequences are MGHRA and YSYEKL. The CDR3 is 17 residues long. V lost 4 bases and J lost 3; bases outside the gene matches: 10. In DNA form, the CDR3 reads TGCGCCAGCAGCCTCAGCGGCCAACTAGCGGGGGGCTACGAGCAGTACTTC. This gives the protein CASSLSGQLAGGYEQYF.

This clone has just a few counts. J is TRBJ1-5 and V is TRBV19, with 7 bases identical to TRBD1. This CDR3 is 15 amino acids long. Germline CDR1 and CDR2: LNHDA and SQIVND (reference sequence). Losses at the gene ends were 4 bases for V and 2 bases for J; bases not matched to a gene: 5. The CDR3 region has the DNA TGTGCCAGTAGTACCCCCGGGACAGGCAATCAGCCCCAGCATTTT. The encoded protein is CASSTPGTGNQPQHF.